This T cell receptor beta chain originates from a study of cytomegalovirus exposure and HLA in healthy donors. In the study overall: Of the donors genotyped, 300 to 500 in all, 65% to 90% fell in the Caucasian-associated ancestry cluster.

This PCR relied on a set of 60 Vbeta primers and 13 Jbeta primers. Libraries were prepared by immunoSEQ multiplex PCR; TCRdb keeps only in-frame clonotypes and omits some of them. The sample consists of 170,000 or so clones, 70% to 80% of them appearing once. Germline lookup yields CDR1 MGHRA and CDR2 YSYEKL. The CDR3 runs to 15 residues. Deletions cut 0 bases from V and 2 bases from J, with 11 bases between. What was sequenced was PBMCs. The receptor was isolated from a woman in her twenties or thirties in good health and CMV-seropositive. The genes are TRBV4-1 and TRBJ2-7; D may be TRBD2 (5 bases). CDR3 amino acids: CASSQEGAGPYEQYF. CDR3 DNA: TGCGCCAGCAGCCAAGAAGGCGCGGGTCCCTACGAGCAGTACTTC.